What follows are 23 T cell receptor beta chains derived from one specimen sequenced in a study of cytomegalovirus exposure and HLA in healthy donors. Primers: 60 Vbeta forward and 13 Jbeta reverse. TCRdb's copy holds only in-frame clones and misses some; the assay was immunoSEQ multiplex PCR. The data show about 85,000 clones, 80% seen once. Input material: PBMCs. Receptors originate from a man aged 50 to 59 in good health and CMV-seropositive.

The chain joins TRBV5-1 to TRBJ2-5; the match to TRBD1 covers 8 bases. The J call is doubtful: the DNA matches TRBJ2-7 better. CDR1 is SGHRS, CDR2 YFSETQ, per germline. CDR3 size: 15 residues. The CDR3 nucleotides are TGCGCCAGCAGCCTTGGACAGGGAAGGTCCTACGAGCAGTACTTC. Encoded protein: CASSLGQGRSYEQYF.

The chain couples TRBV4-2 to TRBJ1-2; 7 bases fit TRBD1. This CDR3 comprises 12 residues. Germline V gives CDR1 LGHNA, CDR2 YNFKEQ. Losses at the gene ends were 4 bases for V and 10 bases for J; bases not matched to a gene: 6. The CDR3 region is CASSPDRVAYTF. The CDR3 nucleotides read TGTGCCAGCAGCCCTGACAGGGTGGCCTACACCTTC.

The CDR3 region is CASSPPSGSINEQFF. CDR3 nucleotide sequence: TGTGCCAGCTCACCCCCTAGCGGGAGTATTAATGAGCAGTTCTTC. This rearrangement joins TRBV18 to TRBJ2-1; 10 positions agree with TRBD2. This CDR3 region has 15 residues. CDR1 KGHSH and CDR2 LQKENI come from the germline V gene. V trimming: 3 bases; J trimming: 7 bases; junction bases outside the gene matches: 6.

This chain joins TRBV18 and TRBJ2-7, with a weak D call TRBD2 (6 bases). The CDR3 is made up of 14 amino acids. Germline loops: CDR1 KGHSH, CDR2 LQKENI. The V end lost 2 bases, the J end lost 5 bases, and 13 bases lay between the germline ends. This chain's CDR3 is CASSPEAGPHEQYF. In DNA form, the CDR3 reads TGTGCCAGCTCACCAGAGGCGGGGCCCCACGAGCAGTACTTC.

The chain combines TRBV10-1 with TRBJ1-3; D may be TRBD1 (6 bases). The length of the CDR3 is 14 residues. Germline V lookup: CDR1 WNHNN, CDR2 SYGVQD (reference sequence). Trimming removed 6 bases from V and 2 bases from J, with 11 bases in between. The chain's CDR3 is CASSSGTTGNTIYF. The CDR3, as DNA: TGCGCCAGCAGCTCCGGGACAACTGGAAACACCATATATTTT.

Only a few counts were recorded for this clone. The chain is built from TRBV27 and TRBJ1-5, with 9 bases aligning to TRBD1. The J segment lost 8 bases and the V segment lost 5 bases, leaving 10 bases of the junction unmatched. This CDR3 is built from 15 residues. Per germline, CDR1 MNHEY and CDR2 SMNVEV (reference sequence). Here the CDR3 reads CASSLAGQGGEPQHF. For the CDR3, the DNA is TGTGCCAGCAGTCTGGCGGGACAGGGCGGCGAGCCCCAGCATTTT.

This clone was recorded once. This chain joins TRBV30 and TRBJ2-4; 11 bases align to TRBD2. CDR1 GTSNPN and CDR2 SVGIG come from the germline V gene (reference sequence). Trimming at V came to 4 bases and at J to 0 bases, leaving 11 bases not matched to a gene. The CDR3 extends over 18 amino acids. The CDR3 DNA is TGTGCCTGGACCACTAGCGGGAGTGCGGTTCTAGCCAAAAACATTCAGTACTTC. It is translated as CAWTTSGSAVLAKNIQYF.

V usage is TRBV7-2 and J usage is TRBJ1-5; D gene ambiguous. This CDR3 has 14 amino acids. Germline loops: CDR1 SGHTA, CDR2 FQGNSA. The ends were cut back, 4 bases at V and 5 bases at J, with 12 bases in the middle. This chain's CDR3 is CASSSGQAHQPQHF. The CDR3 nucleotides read TGTGCCAGCAGCTCCGGCCAGGCCCATCAGCCCCAGCATTTT. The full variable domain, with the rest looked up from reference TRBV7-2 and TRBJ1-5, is GAGVSQSPSNKVTEKGKDVELRCDPISGHTALYWYRQSLGQGLEFLIYFQGNSAPDKSGLPSDRFSAERTGGSVSTLTIQRTQQEDSAVYLCASSSGQAHQPQHFGDGTRLSIL.

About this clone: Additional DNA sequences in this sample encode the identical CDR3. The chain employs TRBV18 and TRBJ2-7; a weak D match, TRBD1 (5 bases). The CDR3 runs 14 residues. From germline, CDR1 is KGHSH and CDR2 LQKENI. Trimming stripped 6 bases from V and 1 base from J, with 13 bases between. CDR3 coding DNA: TGTGCCAGCTCCCCCGGGCAGGGTTCCTACGAGCAGTACTTC. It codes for CASSPGQGSYEQYF.

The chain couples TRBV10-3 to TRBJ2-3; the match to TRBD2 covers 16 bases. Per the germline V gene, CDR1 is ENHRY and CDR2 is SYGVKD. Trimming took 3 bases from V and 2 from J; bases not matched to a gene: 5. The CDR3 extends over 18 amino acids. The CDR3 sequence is CAISDGGTSGRATDTQYF. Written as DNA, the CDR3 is TGTGCCATCAGTGACGGGGGGACTAGCGGGAGGGCCACAGATACGCAGTATTTT.

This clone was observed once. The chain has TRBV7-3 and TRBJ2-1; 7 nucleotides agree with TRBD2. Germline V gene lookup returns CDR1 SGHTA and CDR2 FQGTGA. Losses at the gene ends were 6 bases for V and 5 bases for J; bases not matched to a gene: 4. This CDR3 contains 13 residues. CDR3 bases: TGTGCCAGCAGTTTTGGGAGGGACAATGAGCAGTTCTTC. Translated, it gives CASSFGRDNEQFF.

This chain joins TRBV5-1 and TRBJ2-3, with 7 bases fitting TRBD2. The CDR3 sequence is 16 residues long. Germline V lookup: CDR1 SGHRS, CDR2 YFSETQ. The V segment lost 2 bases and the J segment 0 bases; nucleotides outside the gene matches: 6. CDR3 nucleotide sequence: TGCGCCAGCAGCTTAGGAAATAGCGGGAGCACAGATACGCAGTATTTT. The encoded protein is CASSLGNSGSTDTQYF.

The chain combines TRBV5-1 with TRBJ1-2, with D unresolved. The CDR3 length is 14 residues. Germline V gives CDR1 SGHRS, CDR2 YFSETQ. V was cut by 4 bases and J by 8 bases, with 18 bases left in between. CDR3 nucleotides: TGCGCCAGCAGCCCCGGAGGGAACTCAGTGGGCTACACCTTC. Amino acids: CASSPGGNSVGYTF.

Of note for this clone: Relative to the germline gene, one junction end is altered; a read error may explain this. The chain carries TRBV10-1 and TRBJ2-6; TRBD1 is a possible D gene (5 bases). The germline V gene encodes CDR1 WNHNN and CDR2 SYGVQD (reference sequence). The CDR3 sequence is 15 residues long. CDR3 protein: CASSERADGANGLTF. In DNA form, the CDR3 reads TGCGCCAGCAGTGAGAGGGCTGATGGGGCCAACGGCCTGACTTTC.

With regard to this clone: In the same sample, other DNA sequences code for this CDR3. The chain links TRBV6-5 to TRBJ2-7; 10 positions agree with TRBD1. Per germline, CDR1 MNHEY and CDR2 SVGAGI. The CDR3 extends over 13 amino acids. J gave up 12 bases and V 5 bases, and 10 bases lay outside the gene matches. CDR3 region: CASSRRTGGEMYF. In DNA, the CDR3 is TGTGCCAGCAGTCGGCGGACAGGGGGAGAAATGTACTTC.

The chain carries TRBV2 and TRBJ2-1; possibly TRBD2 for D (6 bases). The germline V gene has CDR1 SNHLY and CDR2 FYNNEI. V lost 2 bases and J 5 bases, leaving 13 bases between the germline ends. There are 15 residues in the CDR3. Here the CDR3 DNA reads TGTGCCAGCAGTGAACCGGGACTCTCGAACAATGAGCAGTTCTTC. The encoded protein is CASSEPGLSNNEQFF.

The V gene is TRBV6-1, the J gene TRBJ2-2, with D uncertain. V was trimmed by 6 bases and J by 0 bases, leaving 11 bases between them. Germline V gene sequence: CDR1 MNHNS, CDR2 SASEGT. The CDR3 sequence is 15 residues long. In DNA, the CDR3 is TGTGCCAGCAGGGTGATACCAGCGAACACCGGGGAGCTGTTTTTT. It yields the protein CASRVIPANTGELFF.

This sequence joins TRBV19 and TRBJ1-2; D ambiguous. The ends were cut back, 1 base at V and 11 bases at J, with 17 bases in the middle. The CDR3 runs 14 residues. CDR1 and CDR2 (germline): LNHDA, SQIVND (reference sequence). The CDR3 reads CASSIGSGTERYTF. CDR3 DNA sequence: TGTGCCAGTAGTATAGGATCAGGCACTGAGAGATACACCTTC. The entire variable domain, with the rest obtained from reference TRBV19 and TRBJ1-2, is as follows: DGGITQSPKYLFRKEGQNVTLSCEQNLNHDAMYWYRQDPGQGLRLIYYSQIVNDFQKGDIAEGYSVSREKKESFPLTVTSAQKNPTAFYLCASSIGSGTERYTFGSGTRLTVV.

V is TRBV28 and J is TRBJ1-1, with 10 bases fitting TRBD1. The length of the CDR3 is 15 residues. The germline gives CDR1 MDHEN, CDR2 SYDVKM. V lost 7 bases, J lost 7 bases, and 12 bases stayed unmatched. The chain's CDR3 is CASNGPGTGENEAFF. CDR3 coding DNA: TGTGCCAGCAACGGCCCCGGGACAGGGGAAAATGAAGCTTTCTTT.

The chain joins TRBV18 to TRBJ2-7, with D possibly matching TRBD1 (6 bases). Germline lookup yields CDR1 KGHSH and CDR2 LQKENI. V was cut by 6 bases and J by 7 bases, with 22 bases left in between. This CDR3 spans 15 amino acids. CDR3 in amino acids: CASSPTGDLRGEQYF. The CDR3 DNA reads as TGTGCCAGCTCCCCGACAGGAGATCTACGAGGGGAGCAGTACTTC.

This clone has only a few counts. CDR3 protein: CASSINMAERTGELFF. The CDR3 bases are TGTGCCAGTAGTATTAATATGGCAGAACGAACCGGGGAGCTGTTTTTT. The chain links TRBV19 to TRBJ2-2; D is ambiguous. Germline assignment: CDR1 LNHDA and CDR2 SQIVND (reference sequence). Trimming left V 3 bases short and J 5 bases short, with 16 bases between. The CDR3 covers 16 residues.

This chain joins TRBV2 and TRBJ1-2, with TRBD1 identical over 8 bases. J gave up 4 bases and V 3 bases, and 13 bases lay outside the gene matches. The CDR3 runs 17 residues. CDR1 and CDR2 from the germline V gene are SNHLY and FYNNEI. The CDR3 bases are TGTGCCAGCAGTGACGGATTCCGGGACAGGTTATTCTATGGCTACACCTTC. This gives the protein CASSDGFRDRLFYGYTF.

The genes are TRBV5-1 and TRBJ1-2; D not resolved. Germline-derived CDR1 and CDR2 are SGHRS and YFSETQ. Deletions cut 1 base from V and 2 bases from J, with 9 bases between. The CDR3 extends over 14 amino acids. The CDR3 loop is CASSLTEANYGYTF. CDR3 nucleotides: TGCGCCAGCAGCTTGACAGAAGCAAACTATGGCTACACCTTC.